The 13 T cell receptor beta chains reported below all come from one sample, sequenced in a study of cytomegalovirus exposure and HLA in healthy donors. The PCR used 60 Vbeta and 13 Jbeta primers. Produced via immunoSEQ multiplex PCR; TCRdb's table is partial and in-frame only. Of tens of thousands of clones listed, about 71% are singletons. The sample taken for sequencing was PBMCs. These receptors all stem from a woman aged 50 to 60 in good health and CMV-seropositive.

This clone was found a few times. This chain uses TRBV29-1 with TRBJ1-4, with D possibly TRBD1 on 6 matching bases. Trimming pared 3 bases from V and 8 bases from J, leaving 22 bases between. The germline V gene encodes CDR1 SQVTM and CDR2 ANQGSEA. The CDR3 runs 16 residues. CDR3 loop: CSVDSGAGATGEKLFF. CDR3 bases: TGCAGCGTTGATTCAGGAGCAGGGGCCACGGGGGAAAAACTGTTTTTT.

In nucleotides, the CDR3 is TGTGCCAGCAGCGAGGGGGCCAAGAGGGCTAGCGGGAATCTAAATGAGCAGTTCTTC. This sequence encodes CASSEGAKRASGNLNEQFF. The chain carries TRBV9 and TRBJ2-1, with 9 bases aligning to TRBD2. The germline CDR1 and CDR2 sequences are SGDLS and YYNGEE. Trimming took 3 bases from V and 7 from J; bases not matched to a gene: 20. The CDR3 length is 19 residues.

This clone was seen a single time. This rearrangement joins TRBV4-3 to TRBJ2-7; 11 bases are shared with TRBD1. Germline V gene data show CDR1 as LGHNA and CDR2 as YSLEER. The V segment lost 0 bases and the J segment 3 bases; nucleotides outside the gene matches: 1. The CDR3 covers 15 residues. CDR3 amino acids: CASSQEDRGLYEQYF. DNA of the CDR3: TGCGCCAGCAGCCAAGAGGACAGGGGGCTCTACGAGCAGTACTTC.

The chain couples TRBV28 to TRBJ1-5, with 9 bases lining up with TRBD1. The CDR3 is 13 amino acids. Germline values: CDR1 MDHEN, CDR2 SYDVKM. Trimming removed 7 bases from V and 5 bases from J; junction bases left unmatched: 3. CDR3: CASNRDRDQPQHF. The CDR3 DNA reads TGTGCCAGCAACCGGGACAGGGATCAGCCCCAGCATTTT. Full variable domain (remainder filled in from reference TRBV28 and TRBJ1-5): DVKVTQSSRYLVKRTGEKVFLECVQDMDHENMFWYRQDPGLGLRLIYFSYDVKMKEKGDIPEGYSVSREKKERFSLILESASTNQTSMYLCASNRDRDQPQHFGDGTRLSIL.

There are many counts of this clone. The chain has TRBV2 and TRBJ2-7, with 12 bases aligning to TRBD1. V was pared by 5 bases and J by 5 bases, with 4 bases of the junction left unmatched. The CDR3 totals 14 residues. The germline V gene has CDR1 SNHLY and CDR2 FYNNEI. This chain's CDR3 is CASSRGQGANEQYF. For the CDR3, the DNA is TGTGCCAGCAGTAGGGGACAGGGGGCCAACGAGCAGTACTTC.

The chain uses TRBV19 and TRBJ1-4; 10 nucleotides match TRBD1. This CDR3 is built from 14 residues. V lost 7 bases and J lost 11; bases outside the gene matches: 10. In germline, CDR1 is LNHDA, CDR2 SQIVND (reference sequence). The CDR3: CASTSEDRGPKLFF. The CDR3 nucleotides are TGTGCCAGTACCTCGGAAGACAGGGGGCCGAAACTGTTTTTT.

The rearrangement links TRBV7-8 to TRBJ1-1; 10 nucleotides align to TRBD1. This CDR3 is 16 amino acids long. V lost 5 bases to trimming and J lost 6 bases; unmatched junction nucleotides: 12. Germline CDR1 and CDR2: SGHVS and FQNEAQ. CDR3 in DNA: TGTGCCAGCAGCACGACCTCGACAGGGGGCGGATCTGAAGCTTTCTTT. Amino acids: CASSTTSTGGGSEAFF.

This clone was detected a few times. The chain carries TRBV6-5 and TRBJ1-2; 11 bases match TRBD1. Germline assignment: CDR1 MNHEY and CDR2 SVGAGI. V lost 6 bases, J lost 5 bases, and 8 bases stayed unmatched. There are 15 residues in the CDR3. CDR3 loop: CASRGQGAGEYGYTF. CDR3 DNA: TGTGCCAGCAGAGGACAGGGGGCAGGTGAATATGGCTACACCTTC.

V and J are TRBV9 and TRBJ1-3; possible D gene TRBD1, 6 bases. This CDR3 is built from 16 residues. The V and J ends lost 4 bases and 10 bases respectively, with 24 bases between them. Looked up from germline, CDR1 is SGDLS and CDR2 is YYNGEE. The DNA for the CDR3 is TGTGCCAGCAGCCCCTCCGGGACACCCGTGACGAGAACCATATATTTT. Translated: CASSPSGTPVTRTIYF.

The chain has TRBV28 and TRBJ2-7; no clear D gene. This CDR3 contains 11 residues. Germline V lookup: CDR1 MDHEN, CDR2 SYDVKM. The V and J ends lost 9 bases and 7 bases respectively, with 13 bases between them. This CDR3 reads CASLHGSEQYF. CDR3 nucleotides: TGTGCCAGTCTGCACGGGTCTGAGCAGTACTTC.

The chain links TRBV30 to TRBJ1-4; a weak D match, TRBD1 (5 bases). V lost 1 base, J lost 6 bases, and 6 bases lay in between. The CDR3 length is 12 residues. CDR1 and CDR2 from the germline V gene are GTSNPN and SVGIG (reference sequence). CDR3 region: CAWSATDEKLFF. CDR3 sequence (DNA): TGTGCCTGGAGTGCGACAGATGAAAAACTGTTTTTT.

DNA for the CDR3: TGTGCCAGTAGTCCCTTCGGGGGAGGGTCGTTCGGCAATCAGCCCCAGCATTTT. Translating it yields CASSPFGGGSFGNQPQHF. J is TRBJ1-5 and V is TRBV19; D is perhaps TRBD1 (5 bases). V lost 5 bases and J 2 bases, leaving 22 bases between the germline ends. From germline, CDR1 is LNHDA and CDR2 SQIVND (reference sequence). This CDR3 comprises 18 residues.

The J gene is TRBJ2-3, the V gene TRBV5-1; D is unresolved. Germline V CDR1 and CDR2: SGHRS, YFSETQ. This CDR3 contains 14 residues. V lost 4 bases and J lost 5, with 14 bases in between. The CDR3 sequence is CASSPGLSGDTQYF. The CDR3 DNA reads TGCGCCAGCAGCCCTGGCCTCTCGGGAGATACGCAGTATTTT.